The rows below give T cell receptor beta chains drawn from one sample of a study of blood T cells in healthy people across ages. MiXCR was run by TCRdb on the 5' RACE reads, yielding one entry per CDR3 protein. The data contain over 1,500,000 distinct CDR3 sequences, approximately 39% of them singletons. The sample taken for sequencing was blood. The receptors stem from a human donor in good health. The CDR3 runs from the conserved cysteine through the conserved F or W. A D gene is named only where the DNA matches it firmly. The size of a clone is reported for some rows only, either as once, few or many, or as a class for expanded clones.

>TRBV13|TRBJ2-5|.|.
TGTGCCAGCAGCTCCCGGGACTCCGGAAAAGAGACCCAGTACTTC
CASSSRDSGKETQYF
>TRBV7-2|TRBJ2-5|TRBD2|.
TGTGCCGGCAGCTTCGCCTTATCTAGCGGCCAAGAGACCCAGTACTTC
CAGSFALSSGQETQYF
>TRBV20-1|TRBJ2-7|.|.
TGCAGTGCTAAGGAGGTTTACGAGCAGTACTTC
CSAKEVYEQYF
>TRBV9|TRBJ1-2|.|.
TGTGCCAGCAGCGTAGGTCGGGGAAATGGCTACACCTTC
CASSVGRGNGYTF
>TRBV20-1|TRBJ1-2|.|.
TGCAGTGCAGTGGAACAGAACTATGGCTACACCTTC
CSAVEQNYGYTF
>TRBV3-1|TRBJ2-4|.|.
TGTGCCAGCAGCCAATGGCAGGGGACTATACCTAACATTCAGTACTTC
CASSQWQGTIPNIQYF
>TRBV7-2|TRBJ2-7|.|many
TGTGCCAGCAGCTTAGCTTTTCAAGGGCAGTACTTC
CASSLAFQGQYF
>TRBV7-6|TRBJ2-7|TRBD1|.
TGTGCCAGCAGCTGGGGACAGGTTACTTACGAGCAGTACTTC
CASSWGQVTYEQYF
>TRBV5-6|TRBJ1-2|.|.
TGTGCCAGCAGCTTCTCCCAGGTTTCTTATGGCTACACCTTC
CASSFSQVSYGYTF
>TRBV4-2|TRBJ1-5|.|once
TGTGCCAGCAGCCAAGAAGTCCTCTGGCGGCAGCTCCAGCATTTT
CASSQEVLWRQLQHF
>TRBV7-9|TRBJ1-1|.|.
TGTGCCAGCAGCCAGGTAGGGGGTGAAGCTTTCTTT
CASSQVGGEAFF
>TRBV5-1|TRBJ1-5|TRBD1|.
TGCGCCAGCAGCTTGGGGGACAGACAGCCCCAGCATTTT
CASSLGDRQPQHF
>TRBV6-7|TRBJ1-2|.|few
TGTGCCAGCAGTTACTCCAGGGATACTAACTATGGCTACACCTTC
CASSYSRDTNYGYTF
>TRBV28|TRBJ1-2|.|.
TGTGCCAGCAGTACCGGGGCCCCATATGGCTACACCTTC
CASSTGAPYGYTF
>TRBV7-9|TRBJ2-1|.|.
TGTGCCAGCACCATAGGACAGACCTACAATGAGCAGTTCTTC
CASTIGQTYNEQFF